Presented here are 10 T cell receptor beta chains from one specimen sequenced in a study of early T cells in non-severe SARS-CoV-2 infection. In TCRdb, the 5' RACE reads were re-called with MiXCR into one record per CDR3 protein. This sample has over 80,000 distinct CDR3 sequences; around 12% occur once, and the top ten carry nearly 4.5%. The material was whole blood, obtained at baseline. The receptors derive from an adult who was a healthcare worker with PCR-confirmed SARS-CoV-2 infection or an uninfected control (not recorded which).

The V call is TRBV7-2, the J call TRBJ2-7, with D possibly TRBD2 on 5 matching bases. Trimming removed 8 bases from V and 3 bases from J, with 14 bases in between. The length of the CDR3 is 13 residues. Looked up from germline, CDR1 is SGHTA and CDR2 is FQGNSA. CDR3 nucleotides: TGTGCCAGCCGTACTGACGGGGACTACGAGCAGTACTTC. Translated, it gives CASRTDGDYEQYF.

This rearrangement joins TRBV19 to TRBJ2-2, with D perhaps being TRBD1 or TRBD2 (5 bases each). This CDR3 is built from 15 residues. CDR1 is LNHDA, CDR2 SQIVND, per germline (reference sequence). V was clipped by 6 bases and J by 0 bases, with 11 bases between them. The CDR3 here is CASSTRGANTGELFF. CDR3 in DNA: TGTGCCAGTAGCACGAGGGGCGCGAACACCGGGGAGCTGTTTTTT. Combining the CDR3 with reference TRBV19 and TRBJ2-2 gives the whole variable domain DGGITQSPKYLFRKEGQNVTLSCEQNLNHDAMYWYRQDPGQGLRLIYYSQIVNDFQKGDIAEGYSVSREKKESFPLTVTSAQKNPTAFYLCASSTRGANTGELFFGEGSRLTVL.

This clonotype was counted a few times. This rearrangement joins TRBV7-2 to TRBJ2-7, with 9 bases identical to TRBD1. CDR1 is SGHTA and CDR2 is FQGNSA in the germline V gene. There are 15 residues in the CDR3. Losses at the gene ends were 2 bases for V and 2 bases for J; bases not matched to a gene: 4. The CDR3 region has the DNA TGTGCCAGCAGCTTACGGACAGGGGTCCCCTACGAGCAGTACTTC. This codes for CASSLRTGVPYEQYF. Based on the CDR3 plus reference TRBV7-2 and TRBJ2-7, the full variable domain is GAGVSQSPSNKVTEKGKDVELRCDPISGHTALYWYRQSLGQGLEFLIYFQGNSAPDKSGLPSDRFSAERTGGSVSTLTIQRTQQEDSAVYLCASSLRTGVPYEQYFGPGTRLTVT.

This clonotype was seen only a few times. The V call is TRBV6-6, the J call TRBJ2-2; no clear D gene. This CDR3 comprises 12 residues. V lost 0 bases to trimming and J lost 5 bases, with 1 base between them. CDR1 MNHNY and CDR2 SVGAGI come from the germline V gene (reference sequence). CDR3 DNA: TGTGCCAGCAGTTACTCTACCGGGGAGCTGTTTTTT. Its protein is CASSYSTGELFF.

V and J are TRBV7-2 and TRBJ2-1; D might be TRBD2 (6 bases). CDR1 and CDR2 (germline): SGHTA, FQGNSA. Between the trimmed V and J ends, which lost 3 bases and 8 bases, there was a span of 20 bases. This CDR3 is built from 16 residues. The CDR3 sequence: CASSFYVTGAGDEQFF. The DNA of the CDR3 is TGTGCCAGCAGCTTTTACGTTACGGGAGCTGGGGATGAGCAGTTCTTC.

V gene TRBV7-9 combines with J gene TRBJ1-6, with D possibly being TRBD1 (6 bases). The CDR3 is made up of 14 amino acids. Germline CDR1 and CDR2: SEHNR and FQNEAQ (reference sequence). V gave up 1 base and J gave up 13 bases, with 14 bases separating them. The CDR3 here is CASSLGQVRSPLHF. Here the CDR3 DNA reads TGTGCCAGCAGCTTAGGACAGGTTAGGAGTCCCCTCCACTTT.

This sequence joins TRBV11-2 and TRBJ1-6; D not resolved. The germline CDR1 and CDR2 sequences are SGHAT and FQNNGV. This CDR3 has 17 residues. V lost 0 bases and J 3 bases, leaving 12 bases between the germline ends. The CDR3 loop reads CASSLDLREIYNSPLHF. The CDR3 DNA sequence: TGTGCCAGCAGCTTAGATCTTCGGGAAATCTATAATTCACCCCTCCACTTT.

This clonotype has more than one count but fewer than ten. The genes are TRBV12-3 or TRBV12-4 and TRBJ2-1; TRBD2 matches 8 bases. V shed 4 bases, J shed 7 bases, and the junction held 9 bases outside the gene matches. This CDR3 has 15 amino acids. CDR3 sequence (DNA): TGTGCCAGCAGTTCGGGACTAGTAAGCCGGAATGAGCAGTTCTTC. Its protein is CASSSGLVSRNEQFF.

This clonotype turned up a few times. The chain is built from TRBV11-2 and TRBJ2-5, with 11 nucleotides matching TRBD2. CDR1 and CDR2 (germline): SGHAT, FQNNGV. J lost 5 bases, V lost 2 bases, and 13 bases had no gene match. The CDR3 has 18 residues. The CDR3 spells CASSLKVLAGGIEETQYF. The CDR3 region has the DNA TGTGCCAGCAGCTTAAAGGTCCTAGCGGGAGGAATAGAGGAGACCCAGTACTTC.

The CDR3 DNA follows: TGTGCCAGCAGTGCCCTGGACAGGGGTTATAGCTATGGCTACACCTTC. As protein: CASSALDRGYSYGYTF. V gene TRBV12-3 or TRBV12-4 combines with J gene TRBJ1-2; TRBD1 agrees at 9 bases. V shed 5 bases and J 4 bases; nucleotides not matched to a gene: 11. The CDR3 totals 16 residues.